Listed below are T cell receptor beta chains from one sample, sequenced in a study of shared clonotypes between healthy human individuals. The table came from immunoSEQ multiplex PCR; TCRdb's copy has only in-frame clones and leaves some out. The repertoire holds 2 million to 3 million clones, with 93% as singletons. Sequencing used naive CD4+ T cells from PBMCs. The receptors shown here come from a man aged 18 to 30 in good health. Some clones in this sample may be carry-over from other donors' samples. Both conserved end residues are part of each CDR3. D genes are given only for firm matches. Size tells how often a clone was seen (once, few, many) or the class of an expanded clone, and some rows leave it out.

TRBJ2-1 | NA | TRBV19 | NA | CASSRNRVGPYNEQFF | TGTGCCAGTAGTAGGAACCGTGTGGGGCCCTACAATGAGCAGTTCTTC
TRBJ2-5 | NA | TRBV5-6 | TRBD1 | CASSLEKGRGLSETQYF | TGTGCCAGCAGCTTGGAAAAGGGCAGGGGGTTATCGGAGACCCAGTACTTC
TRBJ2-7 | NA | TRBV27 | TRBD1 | CASSFIRDRGKGQYF | TGTGCCAGCAGTTTTATACGGGACAGGGGTAAAGGGCAGTACTTC
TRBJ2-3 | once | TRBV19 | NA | CASSIWDLPSYSTDTQYF | TGTGCCAGTAGTATTTGGGACTTACCTTCATATAGCACAGATACGCAGTATTTT
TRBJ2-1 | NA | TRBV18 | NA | CASSPPSVNEQFF | TGTGCCAGCTCACCACCGTCGGTCAATGAGCAGTTCTTC
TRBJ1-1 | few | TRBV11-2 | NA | CASSLAQEATEAFF | TGTGCCAGCAGCTTAGCCCAGGAGGCCACTGAAGCTTTCTTT
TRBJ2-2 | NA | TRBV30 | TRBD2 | CAWSFTSGSITGELFF | TGTGCCTGGAGTTTCACTAGCGGGAGTATCACCGGGGAGCTGTTTTTT
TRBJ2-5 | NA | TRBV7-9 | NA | CASSTPASRVETQYF | TGTGCCAGCAGCACACCCGCTTCTCGCGTAGAGACCCAGTACTTC
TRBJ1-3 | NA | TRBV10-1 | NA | CASGPMPGNTIYF | TGCGCCAGCGGCCCTATGCCTGGAAACACCATATATTTT
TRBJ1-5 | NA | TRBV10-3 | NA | CAISANGDPNQPQHF | TGTGCCATCAGTGCCAATGGAGACCCGAATCAGCCCCAGCATTTT
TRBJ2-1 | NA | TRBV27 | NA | CASSQRGDPPLNEQFF | TGTGCCAGCAGTCAGAGGGGGGACCCGCCCTTGAATGAGCAGTTCTTC
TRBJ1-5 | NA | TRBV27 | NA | CASSALAHNQPQHF | TGTGCCAGCAGTGCTTTGGCCCACAATCAGCCCCAGCATTTT
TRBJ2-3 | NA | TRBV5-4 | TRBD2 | CASSLAAGVRTDTQYF | TGTGCCAGCAGCTTGGCCGCGGGAGTTCGGACAGATACGCAGTATTTT
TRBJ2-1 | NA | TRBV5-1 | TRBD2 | CASSASSGSHNEQFF | TGCGCCAGCAGCGCCTCTAGCGGGAGCCACAATGAGCAGTTCTTC
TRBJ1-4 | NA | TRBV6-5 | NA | CASSYRDNSNEKLFF | TGTGCCAGCAGTTACAGGGACAACTCAAATGAAAAACTGTTTTTT
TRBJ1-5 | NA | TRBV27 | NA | CASSLTDYQPQHF | TGTGCCAGCAGTTTGACAGACTATCAGCCCCAGCATTTT
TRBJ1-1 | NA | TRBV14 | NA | CASSQFGGGTEAFF | TGTGCCAGCAGCCAATTCGGAGGGGGCACTGAAGCTTTCTTT
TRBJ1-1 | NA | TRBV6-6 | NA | CASSPPNTEAFF | TGTGCCAGCAGCCCCCCAAACACTGAAGCTTTCTTT
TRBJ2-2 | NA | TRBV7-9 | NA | CASSLIENTGELFF | TGTGCCAGCAGCTTGATAGAGAACACCGGGGAGCTGTTTTTT
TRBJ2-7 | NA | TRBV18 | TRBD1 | CASSPTSRTGDYEQYF | TGTGCCAGCTCACCAACCAGTCGAACAGGGGACTACGAGCAGTACTTC
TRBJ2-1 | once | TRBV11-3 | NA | CASSRGAAGSSYNEQFF | TGTGCCAGCAGCCGCGGCGCGGCAGGGAGCTCCTACAATGAGCAGTTCTTC
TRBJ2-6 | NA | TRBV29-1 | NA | CSVLLQPSGANVLTF | TGCAGCGTTTTACTGCAACCCTCTGGGGCCAACGTCCTGACTTTC
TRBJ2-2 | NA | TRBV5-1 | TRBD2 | CASSLLAGRNTGELFF | TGCGCCAGCAGCCTGCTAGCGGGAAGGAACACCGGGGAGCTGTTTTTT
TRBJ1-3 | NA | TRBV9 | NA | CASSANRARSGNTIYF | TGTGCCAGCAGCGCGAATCGCGCGAGGTCTGGAAACACCATATATTTT
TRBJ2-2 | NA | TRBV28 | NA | CASTTGPTTGELFF | TGTGCCAGCACCACAGGACCCACCACCGGGGAGCTGTTTTTT
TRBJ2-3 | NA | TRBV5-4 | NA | CASSRDPGGSTDTQYF | TGTGCCAGCAGCAGGGACCCTGGGGGTAGCACAGATACGCAGTATTTT
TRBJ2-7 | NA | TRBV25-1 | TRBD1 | CASSATGGALEEQYF | TGTGCCAGCAGTGCGACAGGGGGTGCGTTAGAGGAGCAGTACTTC
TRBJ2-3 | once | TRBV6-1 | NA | CASTWIYADTQYF | TGTGCCAGCACGTGGATTTACGCAGATACGCAGTATTTT
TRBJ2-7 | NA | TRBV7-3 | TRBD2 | CASSLWRGDYEQYF | TGTGCCAGCAGCTTGTGGCGGGGGGACTACGAGCAGTACTTC
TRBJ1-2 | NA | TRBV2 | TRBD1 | CASKVTLGTGANGYTF | TGTGCCAGCAAAGTAACCTTAGGGACAGGGGCAAATGGCTACACCTTC
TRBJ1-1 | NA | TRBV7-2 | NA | CASSPADLNTEAFF | TGTGCCAGCAGCCCGGCAGATCTGAACACTGAAGCTTTCTTT
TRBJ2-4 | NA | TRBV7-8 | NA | CASSFSETKNIQYF | TGTGCCAGCAGCTTTTCGGAAACCAAAAACATTCAGTACTTC